The T cell receptor (beta chain) under discussion was sequenced for a study of OX40 agonist ivuxolimab in advanced cancers. Overall study context: The dose of intravenous ivuxolimab that patients received every 2 weeks ranged from 0.01 to 10 mg/kg. Cancers in dose escalation were hepatocellular, melanoma, renal cell and head and neck.

On this clone: The antigen is not known.

Study observations and caveats: Blood T cells, both CD4+ and CD8+, expanded clonally by week 6 at 0.1 to 3.0 mg/kg.

Profiling relied on immunoSEQ multiplex PCR, and the TCRdb table lists in-frame clones only, not all of them. The table shows 50,000 or so clones, with about 81% occurring only once. Germline loops: CDR1 DFQATT, CDR2 SNEGSKA (reference sequence). With 6 bases removed from V and 5 bases from J, the gap between germline ends came to 11 bases. The CDR3 has 11 amino acids. This sequence joins TRBV20-1 and TRBJ2-7; D may be TRBD2 (5 bases). Sequenced material: CD4+ or CD8+ T cells sorted from blood, taken in a trial of the OX40 agonist ivuxolimab. The TCR was taken from an adult with an advanced solid tumor such as melanoma, head and neck, liver or kidney cancer. This CDR3 reads CSAGVRNEQYF. The CDR3 coding sequence is TGCAGTGCCGGGGTACGGAACGAGCAGTACTTC.